Below, 11 T cell receptor beta chains from the same sample are listed, as sequenced in a study of blood T cell repertoires in COVID-19. The protocol was immunoSEQ multiplex PCR, while the TCRdb copy is restricted to in-frame clones and leaves out a portion. This table has about 670,000 clones, 85% to 90% appearing once. Material: peripheral blood. Receptor source: a woman between 18 and 29 years old with acute or convalescent COVID-19.

The chain joins TRBV30 to TRBJ2-7; D is perhaps TRBD1 (5 bases). Trimming left V 2 bases short and J 2 bases short, with 16 bases between. This CDR3 has 15 amino acids. The germline CDR1 and CDR2 sequences are GTSNPN and SVGIG (reference sequence). CDR3: CAWSPPRGRAYEQYF. In DNA form, the CDR3 reads TGTGCCTGGAGTCCCCCCAGAGGCAGGGCCTACGAGCAGTACTTC.

The gene calls are TRBV21-1 and TRBJ1-2; TRBD1 was called by the table and not checked on the DNA. TRBV21-1 is annotated as a pseudogene. This CDR3 is 19 amino acids long. CDR3 bases: TGTGCCAGCAGCTACAGAACCAGCCGCCTCAGGGGCCCTAACTATGGCTACACCTTC. This codes for CASSYRTSRLRGPNYGYTF.

The V gene is TRBV3-1 (or the pseudogene TRBV3-2), the J gene TRBJ1-3; a possible D gene is TRBD1 (6 bases). The CDR3 covers 15 residues. V gave up 3 bases and J gave up 2 bases, with 11 bases separating them. Germline values: CDR1 LGHDT, CDR2 YNNKEL (reference sequence). As DNA, the CDR3 is TGTGCCAGCAGCCATGAGTCAGGGGCTGGAAACACCATATATTTT. Translated, it gives CASSHESGAGNTIYF.

This sequence joins TRBV6-5 and TRBJ1-5, with 9 bases matching TRBD1. After removal of 6 bases from V and 2 bases from J, the junction contained 5 bases not matched to a gene. The CDR3 is 15 residues long. The germline V gene has CDR1 MNHEY and CDR2 SVGAGI. CDR3 region: CASRKQGAGNQPQHF. CDR3 coding DNA: TGTGCCAGCAGGAAACAGGGGGCTGGCAATCAGCCCCAGCATTTT.

V gene TRBV20-1 combines with J gene TRBJ1-2; tentative D call: TRBD1 (6 bases). The CDR3 runs to 11 residues. The germline V gene encodes CDR1 DFQATT and CDR2 SNEGSKA (reference sequence). Trimming cost V 5 bases and J 6 bases, with 10 bases left between them. The CDR3 is CSAERGNGYTF. The DNA of the CDR3 is TGCAGTGCTGAAAGGGGGAATGGCTACACCTTC.

V is TRBV5-1 and J is TRBJ2-3, with D possibly TRBD1 on 5 matching bases. The germline gives CDR1 SGHRS, CDR2 YFSETQ. Between the trimmed V and J ends, which lost 2 bases and 3 bases, there was a span of 13 bases. This CDR3 contains 15 residues. As DNA, the CDR3 is TGCGCCAGCAGCTTAGGTGCAGGGCTGACAGATACGCAGTATTTT. The encoded protein is CASSLGAGLTDTQYF.

V usage is TRBV18 and J usage is TRBJ2-7; 9 positions agree with TRBD1. V lost 4 bases, J lost 7 bases, and 5 bases stayed unmatched. The CDR3 extends over 13 amino acids. The germline V gene has CDR1 KGHSH and CDR2 LQKENI. The chain's CDR3 is CASSQGTGREQYF. The CDR3 DNA sequence: TGTGCCAGCTCACAAGGGACAGGGAGAGAGCAGTACTTC.

The rearrangement uses TRBV23-1 and TRBJ2-7; D perhaps matches TRBD1 (6 bases). TRBV23-1 is classed as an ORF, of uncertain function. V was clipped by 2 bases and J by 3 bases, with 11 bases between them. The CDR3 consists of 14 residues. The CDR3 reads CASSQGQGGYEQYF. The DNA for the CDR3 is TGCGCCAGCAGTCAAGGGCAAGGGGGCTACGAGCAGTACTTC.

The V gene is TRBV7-8, the J gene TRBJ1-1; TRBD1 matches at 7 bases. With V trimmed by 1 base and J by 1 base, 0 bases remained unmatched. The germline CDR1 and CDR2 sequences are SGHVS and FQNEAQ. This CDR3 is 14 amino acids long. CDR3 in amino acids: CASSLGTGNTEAFF. The DNA for the CDR3 is TGTGCCAGCAGCTTAGGGACAGGGAACACTGAAGCTTTCTTT.

This clone was picked up one time. This chain's CDR3 is CASGLGSTGRDTQYF. CDR3 DNA sequence: TGTGCTAGTGGTTTGGGGAGCACAGGGAGAGATACGCAGTATTTT. The chain has TRBV12-5 and TRBJ2-3, with D possibly TRBD1 on 6 matching bases. Trimming removed 1 base from V and 5 bases from J, with 13 bases in between. The CDR3 is 15 amino acids. The germline CDR1 and CDR2 sequences are LGHNT and FRNRAP. Full variable domain (outside the CDR3, taken from reference TRBV12-5 and TRBJ2-3): DARVTQTPRHKVTEMGQEVTMRCQPILGHNTVFWYRQTMMQGLELLAYFRNRAPLDDSGMPKDRFSAEMPDATLATLKIQPSEPRDSAVYFCASGLGSTGRDTQYFGPGTRLTVL.

This clone was seen just once. This chain joins TRBV4-1 and TRBJ1-6, with 10 bases aligning to TRBD1. The CDR3 spans 17 residues. The trim removed 3 bases at V and 7 bases at J, leaving 9 bases unmatched. Germline loops: CDR1 MGHRA, CDR2 YSYEKL. The CDR3 DNA is TGCGCCAGCAGCCAGGATACGACAGGGGGCGGGAATTCACCCCTCCACTTT. As protein: CASSQDTTGGGNSPLHF.